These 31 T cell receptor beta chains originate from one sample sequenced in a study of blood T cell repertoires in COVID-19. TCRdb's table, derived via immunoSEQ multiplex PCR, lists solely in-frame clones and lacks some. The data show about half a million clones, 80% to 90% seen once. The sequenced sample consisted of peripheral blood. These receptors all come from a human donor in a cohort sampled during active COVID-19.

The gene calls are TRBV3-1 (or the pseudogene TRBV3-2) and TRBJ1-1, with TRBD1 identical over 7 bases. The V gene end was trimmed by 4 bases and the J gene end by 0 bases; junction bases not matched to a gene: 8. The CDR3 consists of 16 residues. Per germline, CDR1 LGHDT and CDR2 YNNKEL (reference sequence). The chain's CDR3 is CASSPTTGIMNTEAFF. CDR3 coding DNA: TGTGCCAGCAGCCCCACGACAGGGATTATGAACACTGAAGCTTTCTTT.

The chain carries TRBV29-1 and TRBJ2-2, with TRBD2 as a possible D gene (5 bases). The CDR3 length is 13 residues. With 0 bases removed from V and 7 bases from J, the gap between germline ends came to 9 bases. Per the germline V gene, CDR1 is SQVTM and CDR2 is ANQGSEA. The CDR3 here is CSVEDQRVGELFF. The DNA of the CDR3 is TGCAGCGTTGAAGATCAGAGGGTCGGGGAGCTGTTTTTT.

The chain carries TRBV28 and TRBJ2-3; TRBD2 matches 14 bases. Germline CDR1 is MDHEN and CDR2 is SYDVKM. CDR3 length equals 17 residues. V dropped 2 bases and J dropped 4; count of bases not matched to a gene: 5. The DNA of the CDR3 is TGTGCCAGCAGTTTAGCCGCGGGACTAGCGGGGGCAGATACGCAGTATTTT. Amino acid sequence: CASSLAAGLAGADTQYF.

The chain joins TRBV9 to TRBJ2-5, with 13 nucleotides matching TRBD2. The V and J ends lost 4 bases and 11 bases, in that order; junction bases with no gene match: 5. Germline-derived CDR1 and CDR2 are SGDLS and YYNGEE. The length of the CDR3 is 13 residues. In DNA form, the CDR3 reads TGTGCCAGCAGCTTGAGGACTAGCGGGAGTCAGTACTTC. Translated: CASSLRTSGSQYF.

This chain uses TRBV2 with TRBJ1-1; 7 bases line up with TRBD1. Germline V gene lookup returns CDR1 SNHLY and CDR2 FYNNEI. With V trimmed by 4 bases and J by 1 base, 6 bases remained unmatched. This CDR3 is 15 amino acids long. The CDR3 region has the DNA TGTGCCAGCAGTGTAGAACAGGGGCCGAACACTGAAGCTTTCTTT. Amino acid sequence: CASSVEQGPNTEAFF.

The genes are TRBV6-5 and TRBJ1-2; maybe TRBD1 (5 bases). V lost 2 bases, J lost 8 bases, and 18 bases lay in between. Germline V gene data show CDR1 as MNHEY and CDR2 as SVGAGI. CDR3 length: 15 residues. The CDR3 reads CASSYAQGYRTGYTF. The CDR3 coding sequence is TGTGCCAGCAGTTACGCTCAGGGTTATAGAACGGGCTACACCTTC.

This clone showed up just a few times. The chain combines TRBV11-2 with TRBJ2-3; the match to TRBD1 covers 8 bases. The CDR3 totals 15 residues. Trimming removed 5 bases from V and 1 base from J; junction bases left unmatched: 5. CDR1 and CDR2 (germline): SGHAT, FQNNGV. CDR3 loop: CASSRDRGGTDTQYF. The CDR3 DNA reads TGTGCCAGCAGCAGAGACAGGGGCGGCACAGATACGCAGTATTTT. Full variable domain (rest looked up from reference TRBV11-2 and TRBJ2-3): EAGVAQSPRYKIIEKRQSVAFWCNPISGHATLYWYQQILGQGPKLLIQFQNNGVVDDSQLPKDRFSAERLKGVDSTLKIQPAKLEDSAVYLCASSRDRGGTDTQYFGPGTRLTVL.

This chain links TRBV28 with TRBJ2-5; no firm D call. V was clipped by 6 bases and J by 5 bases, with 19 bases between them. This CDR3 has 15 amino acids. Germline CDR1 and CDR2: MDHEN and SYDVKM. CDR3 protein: CASSPQIALLETQYF. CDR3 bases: TGTGCCAGCAGCCCCCAAATAGCTCTTCTCGAGACCCAGTACTTC.

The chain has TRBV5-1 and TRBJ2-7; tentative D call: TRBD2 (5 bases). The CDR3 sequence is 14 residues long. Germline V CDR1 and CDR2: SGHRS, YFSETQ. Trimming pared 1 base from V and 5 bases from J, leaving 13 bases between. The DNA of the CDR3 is TGCGCCAGCAGCTTGAGCGGAGCGTACAACGAGCAGTACTTC. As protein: CASSLSGAYNEQYF.

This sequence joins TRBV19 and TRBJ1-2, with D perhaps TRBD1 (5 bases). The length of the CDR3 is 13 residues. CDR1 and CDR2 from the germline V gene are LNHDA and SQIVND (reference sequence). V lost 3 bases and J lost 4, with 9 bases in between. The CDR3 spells CASSIEQGYGYTF. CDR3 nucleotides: TGTGCCAGTAGTATCGAGCAGGGCTATGGCTACACCTTC.

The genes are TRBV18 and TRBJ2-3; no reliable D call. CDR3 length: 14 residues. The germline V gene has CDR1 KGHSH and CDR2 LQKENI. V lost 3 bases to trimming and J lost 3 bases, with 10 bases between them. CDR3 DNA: TGTGCCAGCTCACCGGTCTTAGAGACAGATACGCAGTATTTT. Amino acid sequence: CASSPVLETDTQYF.

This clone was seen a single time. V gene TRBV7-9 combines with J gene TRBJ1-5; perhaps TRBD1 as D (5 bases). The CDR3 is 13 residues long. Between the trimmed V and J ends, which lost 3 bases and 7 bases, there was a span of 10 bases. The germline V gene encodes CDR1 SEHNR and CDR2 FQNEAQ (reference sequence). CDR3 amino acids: CASSFTGGQPQHF. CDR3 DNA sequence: TGTGCCAGCAGCTTTACGGGGGGACAGCCCCAGCATTTT.

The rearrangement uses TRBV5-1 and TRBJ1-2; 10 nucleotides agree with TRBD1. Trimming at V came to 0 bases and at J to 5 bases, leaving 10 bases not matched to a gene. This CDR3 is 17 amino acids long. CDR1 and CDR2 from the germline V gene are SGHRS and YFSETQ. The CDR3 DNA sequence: TGCGCCAGCAGCTTGGCTGAGGACAGGGGGTTCGATTATGGCTACACCTTC. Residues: CASSLAEDRGFDYGYTF.

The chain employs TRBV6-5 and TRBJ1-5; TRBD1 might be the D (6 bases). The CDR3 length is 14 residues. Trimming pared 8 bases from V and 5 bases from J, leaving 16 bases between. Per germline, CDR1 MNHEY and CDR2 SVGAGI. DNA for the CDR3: TGTGCCAGCCAGGACAGTATAAGGTATCAGCCCCAGCATTTT. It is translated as CASQDSIRYQPQHF.

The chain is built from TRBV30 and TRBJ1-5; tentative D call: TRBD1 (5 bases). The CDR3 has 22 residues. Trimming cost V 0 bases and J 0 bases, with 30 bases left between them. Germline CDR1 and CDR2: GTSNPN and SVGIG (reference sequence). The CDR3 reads CAWSVQKKEGTSRSYSNQPQHF. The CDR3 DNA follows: TGTGCCTGGAGTGTACAAAAAAAGGAGGGGACCTCACGATCTTATAGCAATCAGCCCCAGCATTTT.

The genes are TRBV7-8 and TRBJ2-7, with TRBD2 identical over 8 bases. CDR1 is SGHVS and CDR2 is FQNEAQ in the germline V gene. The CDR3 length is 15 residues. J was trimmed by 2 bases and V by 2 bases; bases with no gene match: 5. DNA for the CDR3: TGTGCCAGCAGCTTAAAACTAGCGGAGACCTACGAGCAGTACTTC. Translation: CASSLKLAETYEQYF. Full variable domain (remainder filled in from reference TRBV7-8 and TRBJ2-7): GAGVSQSPRYKVAKRGQDVALRCDPISGHVSLFWYQQALGQGPEFLTYFQNEAQLDKSGLPSDRFFAERPEGSVSTLKIQRTQQEDSAVYLCASSLKLAETYEQYFGPGTRLTVT.

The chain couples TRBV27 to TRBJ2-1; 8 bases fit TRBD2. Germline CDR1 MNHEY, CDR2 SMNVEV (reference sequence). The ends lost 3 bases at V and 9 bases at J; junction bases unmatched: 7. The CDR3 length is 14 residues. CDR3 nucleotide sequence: TGTGCCAGCAGTTTCAGCGGGAGAGGCAGTGAGCAGTTCTTC. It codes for CASSFSGRGSEQFF.

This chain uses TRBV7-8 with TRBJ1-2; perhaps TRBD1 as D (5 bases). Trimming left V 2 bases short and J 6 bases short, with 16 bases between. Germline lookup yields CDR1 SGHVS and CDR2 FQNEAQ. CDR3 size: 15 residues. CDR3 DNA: TGTGCCAGCAGCTTATACAGGTCACGGGTGGATGGCTACACCTTC. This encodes CASSLYRSRVDGYTF. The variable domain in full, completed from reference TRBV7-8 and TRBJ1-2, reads GAGVSQSPRYKVAKRGQDVALRCDPISGHVSLFWYQQALGQGPEFLTYFQNEAQLDKSGLPSDRFFAERPEGSVSTLKIQRTQQEDSAVYLCASSLYRSRVDGYTFGSGTRLTVV.

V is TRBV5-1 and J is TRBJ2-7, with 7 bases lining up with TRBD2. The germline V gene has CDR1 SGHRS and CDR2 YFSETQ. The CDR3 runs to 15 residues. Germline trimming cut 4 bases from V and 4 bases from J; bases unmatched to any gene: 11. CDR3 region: CASSLSLAVGYEQYF. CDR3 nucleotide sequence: TGCGCCAGCAGCCTATCGCTAGCGGTAGGATACGAGCAGTACTTC.

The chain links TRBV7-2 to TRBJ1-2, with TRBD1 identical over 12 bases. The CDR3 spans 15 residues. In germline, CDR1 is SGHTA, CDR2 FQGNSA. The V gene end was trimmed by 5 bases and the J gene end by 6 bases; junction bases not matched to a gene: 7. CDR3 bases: TGTGCCAGCAGCCAACGGGACAGGGGGCTTGATGGCTACACCTTC. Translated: CASSQRDRGLDGYTF.

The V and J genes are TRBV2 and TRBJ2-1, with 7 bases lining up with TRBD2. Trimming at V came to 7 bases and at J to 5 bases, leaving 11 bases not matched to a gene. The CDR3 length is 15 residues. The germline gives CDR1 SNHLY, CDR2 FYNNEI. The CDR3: CASTGLLLADNEQFF. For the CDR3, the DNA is TGTGCCAGCACCGGGTTACTCCTAGCGGACAATGAGCAGTTCTTC.

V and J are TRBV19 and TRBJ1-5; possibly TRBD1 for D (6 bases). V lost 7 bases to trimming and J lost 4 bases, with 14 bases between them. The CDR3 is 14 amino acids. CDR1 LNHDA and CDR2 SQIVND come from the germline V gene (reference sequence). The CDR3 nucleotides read TGTGCCAGTAAGAACCTGGACAGAAATCAGCCCCAGCATTTT. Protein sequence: CASKNLDRNQPQHF.

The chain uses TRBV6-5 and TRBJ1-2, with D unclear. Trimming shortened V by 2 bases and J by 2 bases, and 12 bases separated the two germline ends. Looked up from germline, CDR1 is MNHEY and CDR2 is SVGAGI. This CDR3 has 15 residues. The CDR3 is CASSYAPRRNYGYTF. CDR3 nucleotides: TGTGCCAGCAGTTACGCCCCTAGGCGGAACTATGGCTACACCTTC.

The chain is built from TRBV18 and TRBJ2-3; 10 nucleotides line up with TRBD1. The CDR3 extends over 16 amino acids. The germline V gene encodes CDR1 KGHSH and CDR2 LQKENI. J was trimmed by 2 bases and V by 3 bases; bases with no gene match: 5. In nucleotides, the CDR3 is TGTGCCAGCTCACCGGCGGGACAGGGGTCCACAGATACGCAGTATTTT. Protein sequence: CASSPAGQGSTDTQYF.

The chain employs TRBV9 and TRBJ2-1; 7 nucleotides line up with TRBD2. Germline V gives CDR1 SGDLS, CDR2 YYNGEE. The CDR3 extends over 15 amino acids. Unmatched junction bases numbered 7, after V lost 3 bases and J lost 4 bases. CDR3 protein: CASSDSGLLYNEQFF. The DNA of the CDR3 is TGTGCCAGCAGCGATTCGGGACTACTTTACAATGAGCAGTTCTTC. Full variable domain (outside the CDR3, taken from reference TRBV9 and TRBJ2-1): DSGVTQTPKHLITATGQRVTLRCSPRSGDLSVYWYQQSLDQGLQFLIQYYNGEERAKGNILERFSAQQFPDLHSELNLSSLELGDSALYFCASSDSGLLYNEQFFGPGTRLTVL.

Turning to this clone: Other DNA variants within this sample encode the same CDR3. CDR3 DNA sequence: TGTGCCACCAGTGACCCGGGACAGGGGGTCTATGGCTACACCTTC. It translates to CATSDPGQGVYGYTF. The chain combines TRBV24-1 with TRBJ1-2; 11 bases line up with TRBD1. Germline V gene sequence: CDR1 KGHDR, CDR2 SFDVKD. The CDR3 has 15 amino acids. V shed 4 bases and J 4 bases; nucleotides not matched to a gene: 4.

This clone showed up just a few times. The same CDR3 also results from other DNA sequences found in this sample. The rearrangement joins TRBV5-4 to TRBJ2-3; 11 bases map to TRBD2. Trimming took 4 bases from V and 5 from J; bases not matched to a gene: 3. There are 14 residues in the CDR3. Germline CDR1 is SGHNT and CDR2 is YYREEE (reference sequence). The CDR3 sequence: CASSPGLAGDTQYF. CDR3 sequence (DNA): TGTGCCAGCAGCCCAGGACTAGCGGGAGATACGCAGTATTTT. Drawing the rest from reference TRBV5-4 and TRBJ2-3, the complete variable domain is ETGVTQSPTHLIKTRGQQVTLRCSSQSGHNTVSWYQQALGQGPQFIFQYYREEENGRGNFPPRFSGLQFPNYSSELNVNALELDDSALYLCASSPGLAGDTQYFGPGTRLTVL.

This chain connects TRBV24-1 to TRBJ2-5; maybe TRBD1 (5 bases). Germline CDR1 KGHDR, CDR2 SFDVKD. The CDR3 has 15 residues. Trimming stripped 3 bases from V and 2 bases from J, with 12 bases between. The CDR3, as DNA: TGTGCCACCAGTGATCGACAGCTTACTCAAGAGACCCAGTACTTC. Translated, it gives CATSDRQLTQETQYF.

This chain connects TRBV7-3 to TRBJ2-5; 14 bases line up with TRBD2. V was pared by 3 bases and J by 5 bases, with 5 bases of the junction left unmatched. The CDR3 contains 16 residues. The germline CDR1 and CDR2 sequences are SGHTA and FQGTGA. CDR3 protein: CASSLTSGRARETQYF. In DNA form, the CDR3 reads TGTGCCAGCAGCTTGACTAGCGGGAGGGCTCGGGAGACCCAGTACTTC.

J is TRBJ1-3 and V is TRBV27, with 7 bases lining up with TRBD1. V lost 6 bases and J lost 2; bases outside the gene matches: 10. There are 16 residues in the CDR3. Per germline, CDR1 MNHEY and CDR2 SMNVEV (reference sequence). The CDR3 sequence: CASSPSIDRAGNTIYF. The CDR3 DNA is TGTGCCAGCAGCCCTTCCATCGACAGGGCTGGAAACACCATATATTTT.

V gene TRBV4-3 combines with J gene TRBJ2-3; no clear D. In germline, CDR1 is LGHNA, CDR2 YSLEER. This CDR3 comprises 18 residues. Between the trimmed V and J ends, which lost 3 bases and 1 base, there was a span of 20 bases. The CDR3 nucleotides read TGCGCCAGCAGCCATTTTCTCGGCGGCTCCCAGCGCACAGATACGCAGTATTTT. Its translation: CASSHFLGGSQRTDTQYF.